This record covers a single T cell receptor (beta chain). In this sample, this clone turned up once. Its recognized antigen is unknown. Base qualities are not at hand, and no much larger clone is one base apart. Genomic DNA was extracted from sorted cells for sequencing of the TCRbeta CDR3 region. TCRbeta CDR3 regions were sequenced using the immunoSEQ Assay. The table comes from immuneACCESS by way of TCRdb, which keeps in-frame sequences with V and J called. Part of the clones is missing from these tables; in studies checked, under half for an unresolved V gene and the rest for unknown reasons. This sample gives about 71,000 clones in total; 84% of them show up just once. 0.35% to 0.45% of the sample is in the top ten clones. Patients with autoimmune disease history or receiving systemic immunosuppression were excluded from the trial. Peripheral blood for TCR sequencing was drawn from every dose cohort at baseline, at cycle 4 day 1 and at cycle 7 day 1. Samples were obtained from an open-label, multicenter, first-in-human phase I dose-escalation trial of ivuxolimab. The trial enrolled adults with locally advanced or metastatic head and neck squamous cell, hepatocellular, melanoma or renal cell carcinoma. Before TCR sequencing, CD4+ and CD8+ T cells were separately sorted from peripheral blood.

This sample was included in a study of OX40 agonist ivuxolimab in advanced cancers. As for the study more broadly: Ivuxolimab was an agonistic, fully human IgG2 monoclonal antibody directed against OX40 (CD134), a costimulatory receptor. Intravenous ivuxolimab was administered to patients every 2 weeks at six dose levels: 0.01, 0.1, 0.3, 1.5, 3 and 10 mg/kg. Of the approximately 50 dose-escalation patients, hepatocellular carcinoma was present in around 19, melanoma in approximately 15, renal cell carcinoma in 9 and head and neck cancer in 9. The dose-escalation cohort was approximately 83% male with a mean age of about 60 years, ranging from 23 to 79. Patients were allowed to have had prior anti-PD-1, anti-PD-L1 or anti-CTLA-4 therapy, and approximately 41% of the dose-escalation patients had previously received checkpoint inhibitors. Partial responses were achieved by three dose-escalation patients, of whom one had hepatocellular carcinoma and two had cutaneous melanoma. Peripheral TCRbeta sequencing was intended to test whether TCR sequence diversity was altered and clonal T-cell expansion was caused by ivuxolimab. The monotherapy dose-escalation portion (N of about 47 patients) of the phase I ivuxolimab trial is reported in the paper.

The V end loses 2 bases and the J end loses 3 bases, and a stretch of 5 bases separates them. From its cysteine to its phenylalanine, the CDR3 spans 13 amino acids. CDR3 DNA is the only sequence kept; it has 39 bases, read in frame from the first base. Reading the germline V gene gives CDR1 MNHNS and CDR2 SASEGT. General conclusions and limits of the study: After ivuxolimab, CD8+ T cells had more expanded clones than CD4+ T cells on average. Low levels of normalized T-cell clonal expansion were also seen in some nonresponding patients. At doses from 0.1 to 3.0 mg/kg, clonal expansion was seen in both CD4+ and CD8+ blood T cells between baseline and week 6. The antigen specificity of the peripheral T cells that underwent clonal expansion was not determined. In the 0.1-3.0 mg/kg groups, partial responders had among the lowest normalized peripheral clonal expansion, particularly in CD8+ T cells.

This receptor chain uses TRBV6-1 and TRBJ1-5; there is no confident call for the D gene. Sequenced material: CD4+ or CD8+ T cells sorted from blood, taken in a trial of the OX40 agonist ivuxolimab. The receptor was derived from an adult with an advanced solid tumor such as melanoma, head and neck, liver or kidney cancer. In nucleotide form, the sequence is TGTGCCAGCAGTGAAAGGATCAATCAGCCCCAGCATTTT. This translates into CASSERINQPQHF.